The subject of this entry is one T cell receptor beta chain. As yet, its antigen is unknown. These data originate in a study of CD8+ T cells in alopecia areata. Overall study results and limits: Compared with normal scalp, lesional scalp had higher clonality and more expanded CD8+ clones. Sequencing of scalp samples also captures resident alphabeta T cells of normal skin.

Trimming took 0 bases from V and 4 from J, leaving 12 bases between them. Germline-derived CDR1 and CDR2 are MNHEY and SVGAGI. The CDR3 sequence is 15 residues long. RNA, once extracted, was reverse transcribed into cDNA for use as the sequencing template. Clones were read by immunoSEQ multiplex PCR, and TCRdb kept only the in-frame ones, dropping some. Of about 110,000 clones detected, approximately 59% appear once; the ten largest clones hold 20% to 25%. This chain uses TRBV6-5 with TRBJ2-5; D possibly corresponds to TRBD2 (6 bases). The TCR comes from a human donor in good health. Sequencing used CD8+ T cells sorted from blood. CDR3 in amino acids: CASSYSLGGGETQYF. As DNA, the CDR3 is TGTGCCAGCAGTTACTCTCTCGGGGGAGGAGAGACCCAGTACTTC.